Shown below are 32 T cell receptor beta chains from a single sample sequenced in a study of T cells in Graves' hyperthyroidism and ophthalmopathy. Amplification of TCR beta CDR3 regions used RNA as the template. The HTBI set primed first-round TCR CDR3 RT-PCR. A single record per CDR3 protein comes from TCRdb applying MiXCR to the multiplex PCR reads. The sample contains 250,000 to 300,000 distinct CDR3 sequences, 17% of which appear only once. Material: blood. The receptors were gathered from a woman aged 55-70 years with Graves' ophthalmopathy.

This clonotype was observed at least ten times. The chain recombines TRBV11-1 with TRBJ2-7, with TRBD1 matching 9 bases. Looked up from germline, CDR1 is SGHAT and CDR2 is FQDESV (reference sequence). The CDR3 runs to 13 residues. The V gene end was trimmed by 5 bases and the J gene end by 6 bases; junction bases not matched to a gene: 5. The CDR3 is CASSETGGSEQYF. The CDR3 DNA reads as TGTGCCAGCAGCGAGACAGGGGGATCCGAGCAGTACTTC.

This clonotype was seen a few times. The V and J genes are TRBV25-1 and TRBJ1-5; tentative D call: TRBD1 (6 bases). Looked up from germline, CDR1 is MGHDK and CDR2 is SYGVNS. V lost 5 bases and J 4 bases, leaving 12 bases between the germline ends. The CDR3 is made up of 14 amino acids. CDR3 DNA sequence: TGTGCCAGCAGTACCACGGGGGCGAATCAGCCCCAGCATTTT. Translating it yields CASSTTGANQPQHF.

This clonotype was counted ten times or more. The chain employs TRBV19 and TRBJ2-7; 11 positions agree with TRBD2. Per the germline V gene, CDR1 is LNHDA and CDR2 is SQIVND (reference sequence). The CDR3 is 15 amino acids. V shed 4 bases and J 1 base; nucleotides not matched to a gene: 3. The DNA of the CDR3 is TGTGCCAGTAGTACCCTAGCGGGGGGATCCTACGAGCAGTACTTC. Translating it yields CASSTLAGGSYEQYF.

In this sample, this clonotype turned up many times. The chain is built from TRBV20-1 and TRBJ1-2, with D possibly TRBD1 on 6 matching bases. Germline lookup yields CDR1 DFQATT and CDR2 SNEGSKA (reference sequence). The CDR3 totals 13 residues. Trimming took off 3 bases at V and 8 bases at J, with 16 bases between the two ends. The CDR3 sequence is CSARPRQGSGYTF. CDR3 DNA: TGCAGTGCTAGGCCTCGGCAGGGGTCGGGCTACACCTTC.

This clonotype occurred a few times. The chain uses TRBV9 and TRBJ2-3; 12 nucleotides agree with TRBD2. The CDR3 is 16 residues long. Per the germline V gene, CDR1 is SGDLS and CDR2 is YYNGEE. The V gene end was trimmed by 0 bases and the J gene end by 5 bases; junction bases not matched to a gene: 4. The CDR3 sequence: CASSVASGGALDTQYF. For the CDR3, the DNA is TGTGCCAGCAGCGTAGCTAGCGGGGGGGCTTTAGATACGCAGTATTTT.

This clonotype was counted a few times. The chain couples TRBV18 to TRBJ1-3, with D perhaps matching TRBD1 (5 bases). V dropped 3 bases and J dropped 8 bases, with 11 bases sitting between them. This CDR3 is 13 amino acids long. Germline V gives CDR1 KGHSH, CDR2 LQKENI. CDR3 DNA: TGTGCCAGCTCACCTGTGCCGGGGGACACCATATATTTT. Translated: CASSPVPGDTIYF.

The chain is built from TRBV7-6 and TRBJ2-1; D remains unclear. Germline assignment: CDR1 SGHVS and CDR2 FNYEAQ. Trimming took 4 bases from V and 0 from J, leaving 10 bases between them. The CDR3 sequence is 15 residues long. The CDR3 reads CASSSTLSSYNEQFF. The CDR3 DNA follows: TGTGCCAGCAGCTCCACACTGAGCTCCTACAATGAGCAGTTCTTC.

This clonotype has ten or more counts. The CDR3 sequence: CASSLEGSQGLRGQPQHF. The CDR3 nucleotides are TGTGCCAGCAGCTTAGAAGGGTCCCAGGGTTTGCGTGGTCAGCCCCAGCATTTT. The gene calls are TRBV7-8 and TRBJ1-5; the D gene is possibly TRBD1 (5 bases). This CDR3 comprises 18 residues. With 1 base removed from V and 6 bases from J, the gap between germline ends came to 22 bases. Germline V gene data show CDR1 as SGHVS and CDR2 as FQNEAQ. Using reference TRBV7-8 and TRBJ1-5 for the parts outside the CDR3, the full variable domain is GAGVSQSPRYKVAKRGQDVALRCDPISGHVSLFWYQQALGQGPEFLTYFQNEAQLDKSGLPSDRFFAERPEGSVSTLKIQRTQQEDSAVYLCASSLEGSQGLRGQPQHFGDGTRLSIL.

A few counts support this clonotype. This sequence joins TRBV29-1 and TRBJ2-3, with 7 bases aligning to TRBD2. The CDR3 contains 12 residues. The J segment lost 7 bases and the V segment lost 2 bases, leaving 3 bases of the junction unmatched. Germline V lookup: CDR1 SQVTM, CDR2 ANQGSEA. Here the CDR3 reads CSVEPGGYTQYF. Written as DNA, the CDR3 is TGCAGCGTTGAACCGGGAGGATATACGCAGTATTTT.

This clonotype was detected ten times or more. The V call is TRBV7-2, the J call TRBJ2-7, with a tentative D call TRBD1 (6 bases). The CDR3 sequence is 14 residues long. Germline assignment: CDR1 SGHTA and CDR2 FQGNSA. Trimming cost V 5 bases and J 7 bases, with 18 bases left between them. CDR3 in amino acids: CASSTMQGTREQYF. DNA for the CDR3: TGTGCCAGCAGCACCATGCAGGGGACGAGGGAGCAGTACTTC.

In its sample, this clonotype was seen many times. The chain recombines TRBV20-1 with TRBJ2-1, with 10 positions matching TRBD2. The CDR3 totals 14 residues. The V gene end was trimmed by 8 bases and the J gene end by 2 bases; junction bases not matched to a gene: 6. Germline V gene lookup returns CDR1 DFQATT and CDR2 SNEGSKA (reference sequence). CDR3 coding DNA: TGCAGTCCAACAAGCGGGAGGGCCTACAATGAGCAGTTCTTC. Protein product: CSPTSGRAYNEQFF.

V is TRBV6-2 or TRBV6-3 and J is TRBJ2-7, with D possibly TRBD2 on 5 matching bases. This CDR3 comprises 14 residues. The germline CDR1 and CDR2 sequences are MNHEY and SVGEGT. V was pared by 1 base and J by 4 bases, with 11 bases between. The CDR3 region is CASSYYLRAYEQYF. Here the CDR3 DNA reads TGTGCCAGCAGTTACTACCTGAGGGCTTACGAGCAGTACTTC.

The chain combines TRBV5-5 with TRBJ2-5; 13 positions match TRBD2. V trimming: 7 bases; J trimming: 5 bases; junction bases outside the gene matches: 11. The CDR3 is 16 residues long. Germline CDR1 SGHKS, CDR2 YYEKEE (reference sequence). The DNA for the CDR3 is TGTGCCAGCCACTACGGACTAGCGGGGGCCCGGGAGACCCAGTACTTC. Protein product: CASHYGLAGARETQYF.

This clonotype was detected ten times or more. V usage is TRBV18 and J usage is TRBJ1-1; D is unresolved. V shed 3 bases and J shed 1 base, with 9 bases lying between them. This CDR3 comprises 14 residues. Looked up from germline, CDR1 is KGHSH and CDR2 is LQKENI. As DNA, the CDR3 is TGTGCCAGCTCACCTCCAACAGCGAACACTGAAGCTTTCTTT. Protein sequence: CASSPPTANTEAFF. The variable domain in full, with the rest retrieved from reference TRBV18 and TRBJ1-1, is NAGVMQNPRHLVRRRGQEARLRCSPMKGHSHVYWYRQLPEEGLKFMVYLQKENIIDESGMPKERFSAEFPKEGPSILRIQQVVRGDSAAYFCASSPPTANTEAFFGQGTRLTVV.

Worth noting for this clonotype: With a much larger clone just one base away, this may be a read error. The chain combines TRBV15 with TRBJ2-1; 7 nucleotides align to TRBD2. The trim removed 8 bases at V and 9 bases at J, leaving 10 bases unmatched. The CDR3 is made up of 13 amino acids. Germline CDR1 and CDR2: LNHNV and YYDKDF (reference sequence). CDR3 coding DNA: TGTGCCACCTCTCGCGGGGGTCCCTCTGAGCAGTTCTTC. It codes for CATSRGGPSEQFF. Full variable domain (rest looked up from reference TRBV15 and TRBJ2-1): DAMVIQNPRYQVTQFGKPVTLSCSQTLNHNVMYWYQQKSSQAPKLLFHYYDKDFNNEADTPDNFQSRRPNTSFCFLDIRSPGLGDTAMYLCATSRGGPSEQFFGPGTRLTVL.

This clonotype was detected once. The chain couples TRBV6-2 or TRBV6-3 to TRBJ2-1, with 13 bases fitting TRBD2. CDR1 and CDR2 from the germline V gene are MNHEY and SVGEGT. The CDR3 has 15 residues. Trimming at V came to 6 bases and at J to 5 bases, leaving 4 bases not matched to a gene. The CDR3 is CASRLAGGVNNEQFF. As DNA, the CDR3 is TGTGCCAGCAGACTAGCGGGAGGGGTGAACAATGAGCAGTTCTTC.

The chain recombines TRBV7-2 with TRBJ2-5; the match to TRBD2 covers 14 bases. V dropped 5 bases and J dropped 6; count of bases not matched to a gene: 11. The CDR3 covers 17 residues. Per the germline V gene, CDR1 is SGHTA and CDR2 is FQGNSA. This CDR3 reads CASSLSPGTSGGKTQYF. CDR3 coding DNA: TGTGCCAGCAGCCTTAGTCCCGGGACTAGCGGGGGAAAGACCCAGTACTTC. The complete variable domain, with remaining parts taken from reference TRBV7-2 and TRBJ2-5, reads GAGVSQSPSNKVTEKGKDVELRCDPISGHTALYWYRQSLGQGLEFLIYFQGNSAPDKSGLPSDRFSAERTGGSVSTLTIQRTQQEDSAVYLCASSLSPGTSGGKTQYFGPGTRLLVL.

This clonotype was seen repeatedly, ten times or more. The chain recombines TRBV27 with TRBJ1-1; D possibly corresponds to TRBD1 (5 bases). Germline CDR1 is MNHEY and CDR2 is SMNVEV (reference sequence). This CDR3 spans 15 amino acids. The V end lost 5 bases, the J end lost 5 bases, and 18 bases lay between the germline ends. The CDR3 DNA reads as TGTGCCAGCAGTCAGGGACCCGCTCCATCGACTGAAGCTTTCTTT. Protein sequence: CASSQGPAPSTEAFF.

This clonotype was observed many times. V gene TRBV2 combines with J gene TRBJ1-5; D gene unclear. Per germline, CDR1 SNHLY and CDR2 FYNNEI. The V and J ends lost 6 bases and 6 bases respectively, with 6 bases between them. There are 11 residues in the CDR3. This CDR3 reads CASRLAQPQHF. The CDR3 DNA reads TGTGCCAGCAGGCTGGCTCAGCCCCAGCATTTT.

There are many counts of this clonotype. J is TRBJ2-7 and V is TRBV29-1; D gene uncertain. This CDR3 is 11 amino acids long. CDR1 is SQVTM, CDR2 ANQGSEA, per germline. The ends were cut back, 7 bases at V and 3 bases at J, with 10 bases in the middle. The CDR3 loop reads CSASLGYEQYF. The DNA of the CDR3 is TGCAGCGCATCCCTTGGCTACGAGCAGTACTTC.

As for this clonotype: A read error may explain this, as a much larger clone is one base away. The CDR3 region is CASSFGGRLLDTIYF. CDR3 DNA: TGTGCCAGCAGTTTTGGCGGAAGACTCCTAGACACCATATATTTT. The chain carries TRBV2 and TRBJ1-3; no definite D call. V lost 5 bases, J lost 8 bases, and 19 bases lay in between. The CDR3 sequence is 15 residues long. CDR1 and CDR2 (germline): SNHLY, FYNNEI.

V usage is TRBV6-4 and J usage is TRBJ1-1; D uncertain. Deletions cut 2 bases from V and 2 bases from J, with 9 bases between. The germline V gene encodes CDR1 MRHNA and CDR2 SNTAGT. The CDR3 has 14 residues. The CDR3 DNA reads TGTGCCAGCAGTGACAAACACGGAAACACTGAAGCTTTCTTT. Translation: CASSDKHGNTEAFF.

This clonotype was seen ten or more times. This chain joins TRBV4-1 and TRBJ1-4; no clear D. The CDR3 loop spans 17 amino acids. Germline V gene data show CDR1 as MGHRA and CDR2 as YSYEKL. Trimming stripped 4 bases from V and 0 bases from J, with 15 bases between. This CDR3 is CASSRIDKTPTNEKLFF. The CDR3 DNA is TGCGCCAGCAGCCGGATCGATAAGACCCCAACTAATGAAAAACTGTTTTTT.

This clonotype was recorded many times. V usage is TRBV6-1 and J usage is TRBJ1-4; 9 nucleotides align to TRBD1. This CDR3 has 14 amino acids. V dropped 7 bases and J dropped 5; count of bases not matched to a gene: 5. Germline CDR1 reads MNHNS; CDR2 reads SASEGT. The CDR3 loop is CASTTGTGNEKLFF. CDR3 DNA: TGTGCCAGCACAACCGGGACAGGGAATGAAAAACTGTTTTTT.

This clonotype was seen repeatedly, ten times or more. The rearrangement joins TRBV30 to TRBJ1-1; no clear D gene. CDR1 and CDR2 (germline): GTSNPN, SVGIG (reference sequence). The CDR3 runs to 13 residues. The V gene lost 4 bases and the J gene lost 0 bases, with 9 bases spanning the gap. The CDR3 DNA sequence: TGTGCCTGGAACCGGAGAATGAACACTGAAGCTTTCTTT. It is translated as CAWNRRMNTEAFF. The whole variable domain, remainder taken from reference TRBV30 and TRBJ1-1, is SQTIHQWPATLVQPVGSPLSLECTVEGTSNPNLYWYRQAAGRGLQLLFYSVGIGQISSEVPQNLSASRPQDRQFILSSKKLLLSDSGFYLCAWNRRMNTEAFFGQGTRLTVV.

This clonotype was seen repeatedly, ten times or more. This chain joins TRBV28 and TRBJ2-1, with D uncertain. The CDR3 is 14 residues long. Germline values: CDR1 MDHEN, CDR2 SYDVKM. With 5 bases removed from V and 7 bases from J, the gap between germline ends came to 15 bases. The CDR3 DNA sequence: TGTGCCAGCAGTCCCCACGTTAGGGAAAATGAGCAGTTCTTC. It codes for CASSPHVRENEQFF. Drawing the rest from reference TRBV28 and TRBJ2-1, the complete variable domain is DVKVTQSSRYLVKRTGEKVFLECVQDMDHENMFWYRQDPGLGLRLIYFSYDVKMKEKGDIPEGYSVSREKKERFSLILESASTNQTSMYLCASSPHVRENEQFFGPGTRLTVL.

This clonotype was seen repeatedly, ten times or more. The J gene is TRBJ1-1, the V gene TRBV19, with D possibly TRBD1 on 5 matching bases. The ends were cut back, 3 bases at V and 1 base at J, with 12 bases in the middle. The CDR3 is made up of 15 amino acids. Germline assignment: CDR1 LNHDA and CDR2 SQIVND (reference sequence). Here the CDR3 reads CASSIPGRTNTEAFF. CDR3 nucleotides: TGTGCCAGTAGTATTCCGGGACGGACGAACACTGAAGCTTTCTTT. The variable domain in full, with the rest retrieved from reference TRBV19 and TRBJ1-1, is DGGITQSPKYLFRKEGQNVTLSCEQNLNHDAMYWYRQDPGQGLRLIYYSQIVNDFQKGDIAEGYSVSREKKESFPLTVTSAQKNPTAFYLCASSIPGRTNTEAFFGQGTRLTVV.

The table lists this clonotype with many counts. V gene TRBV3-1 combines with J gene TRBJ1-1, with D possibly matching TRBD1 (5 bases). V gave up 3 bases and J gave up 0 bases, with 8 bases separating them. The CDR3 length is 14 residues. Germline CDR1 is LGHDT and CDR2 is YNNKEL (reference sequence). The CDR3 region is CASSQDTLNTEAFF. Written as DNA, the CDR3 is TGTGCCAGCAGCCAGGACACTTTGAACACTGAAGCTTTCTTT. The complete variable domain, with remaining parts taken from reference TRBV3-1 and TRBJ1-1, reads DTAVSQTPKYLVTQMGNDKSIKCEQNLGHDTMYWYKQDSKKFLKIMFSYNNKELIINETVPNRFSPKSPDKAHLNLHINSLELGDSAVYFCASSQDTLNTEAFFGQGTRLTVV.

This clonotype was seen at least ten times. This chain uses TRBV20-1 with TRBJ2-3; D is perhaps TRBD1 (5 bases). CDR3 length: 13 amino acids. Germline loops: CDR1 DFQATT, CDR2 SNEGSKA (reference sequence). Trimming left V 7 bases short and J 6 bases short, with 17 bases between. The chain's CDR3 is CSVEGAFGDTQYF. CDR3 DNA: TGCAGTGTCGAAGGGGCATTCGGGGATACGCAGTATTTT.

The sample holds a few counts of this clonotype. The chain combines TRBV18 with TRBJ2-3; 10 bases align to TRBD1. This CDR3 region has 15 residues. Germline lookup yields CDR1 KGHSH and CDR2 LQKENI. J was trimmed by 2 bases and V by 2 bases; bases with no gene match: 1. This CDR3 is CASSPGTGDTDTQYF. CDR3 DNA sequence: TGTGCCAGCTCACCAGGGACAGGGGACACAGATACGCAGTATTTT.

This clonotype came up a few times. The chain couples TRBV19 to TRBJ2-4, with TRBD1 matching over 9 bases. V was pared by 0 bases and J by 2 bases, with 11 bases of the junction left unmatched. This CDR3 contains 19 residues. Germline V gene sequence: CDR1 LNHDA, CDR2 SQIVND (reference sequence). CDR3 amino acids: CASSIDYLGTGRPKNIQYF. As DNA, the CDR3 is TGTGCCAGTAGTATAGACTACCTCGGGACAGGGCGGCCCAAAAACATTCAGTACTTC.

In this sample, this clonotype turned up many times. This chain joins TRBV28 and TRBJ2-7; 10 nucleotides line up with TRBD1. The V segment lost 5 bases and the J segment 6 bases; nucleotides outside the gene matches: 7. The CDR3 length is 14 residues. In germline, CDR1 is MDHEN, CDR2 SYDVKM. The CDR3, as DNA: TGTGCCAGCAGTCCCGGACAGGGGGTTGGCGAGCAGTACTTC. This gives the protein CASSPGQGVGEQYF.